A selection of T cell receptor beta chains follows, all from one sample in a study of T-cell reconstitution after alpha-beta-depleted transplantation in children. Each CDR3 protein is one row after TCRdb ran MiXCR on the PCR reads. The sample includes about 580,000 distinct CDR3 sequences, under 30% of them seen just once. The material was PBMCs, mostly from graft donor cells, obtained 360 days after TCRalphabeta/CD19-depleted stem cell transplant. Source of these receptors: a boy under two years old who had a stem cell transplant for acute myeloid leukemia, so the T cells may come from the graft donor. Each CDR3 is given with its conserved first and last residue. Fields, in order: D gene, clone size, V gene, J gene, CDR3 protein, CDR3 DNA. The D gene is left open where the match is weak. The size field is filled for only some rows; it gives once, few, many or a size class.

D: NA
size: few
V: TRBV4-2
J: TRBJ2-3
CDR3: CASSEDQKDTQYF
DNA: TGTGCCAGCAGCGAGGATCAGAAGGATACGCAGTATTTT

D: NA
size: few
V: TRBV29-1
J: TRBJ2-1
CDR3: CSGTDNEQFF
DNA: TGCAGCGGGACGGACAATGAGCAGTTCTTC

D: TRBD2
size: many
V: TRBV20-1
J: TRBJ2-3
CDR3: CSAAPSGGVDTQYF
DNA: TGCAGTGCAGCCCCTAGCGGGGGGGTAGATACGCAGTATTTT

D: NA
size: few
V: TRBV7-2
J: TRBJ1-1
CDR3: CASSPRSLSGAFF
DNA: TGTGCCAGCAGCCCTCGATCTTTGAGTGGAGCTTTCTTT

D: NA
size: NA
V: TRBV7-8
J: TRBJ2-5
CDR3: CASSLGGQGTETQYF
DNA: TGTGCCAGCAGCTTAGGGGGGCAGGGTACAGAGACCCAGTACTTC

D: NA
size: few
V: TRBV6-4
J: TRBJ2-1
CDR3: CASSGSNGIYNEQFF
DNA: TGTGCCAGCAGTGGCTCAAACGGTATCTACAATGAGCAGTTCTTC

D: NA
size: NA
V: TRBV7-8
J: TRBJ2-2
CDR3: CASSLARGRGQLFF
DNA: TGTGCCAGCAGCTTAGCGCGGGGGCGCGGTCAGCTGTTTTTT

D: TRBD1
size: NA
V: TRBV20-1
J: TRBJ1-1
CDR3: CSARYRGTEAFF
DNA: TGCAGTGCTAGATACAGGGGCACTGAAGCTTTCTTT

D: NA
size: NA
V: TRBV25-1
J: TRBJ2-1
CDR3: CASSGGSPYNEQFF
DNA: TGTGCCAGCAGTGGAGGGTCCCCCTACAATGAGCAGTTCTTC

D: TRBD1
size: NA
V: TRBV5-5
J: TRBJ1-3
CDR3: CASSFPDRGLGNTIYF
DNA: TGTGCCAGCAGCTTTCCGGACAGGGGGCTTGGAAACACCATATATTTT

D: TRBD1
size: many
V: TRBV15
J: TRBJ2-1
CDR3: CATSRDDEGANNEQFF
DNA: TGTGCCACCAGCAGAGACGACGAGGGGGCAAACAATGAGCAGTTCTTC

D: TRBD1
size: many
V: TRBV20-1
J: TRBJ2-3
CDR3: CSARDRDRVGTDTQYF
DNA: TGCAGTGCTAGAGATCGGGACAGGGTAGGAACAGATACGCAGTATTTT

D: TRBD2
size: many
V: TRBV29-1
J: TRBJ2-1
CDR3: CSVGTSGGRGEQFF
DNA: TGCAGCGTTGGGACTAGCGGGGGTAGGGGTGAGCAGTTCTTC

D: NA
size: few
V: TRBV20-1
J: TRBJ1-2
CDR3: CSARGTEGGYTF
DNA: TGCAGTGCCCGCGGGACTGAAGGGGGCTACACCTTC

D: TRBD1
size: NA
V: TRBV10-2
J: TRBJ2-2
CDR3: CASSGRQGIWLARNTGELFF
DNA: TGCGCCAGCAGTGGAAGACAGGGGATTTGGCTAGCGAGGAACACCGGGGAGCTGTTTTTT

D: TRBD1
size: few
V: TRBV5-6
J: TRBJ2-2
CDR3: CASSLGLTGTGELFF
DNA: TGTGCCAGCAGCTTGGGGTTGACAGGGACCGGGGAGCTGTTTTTT

D: TRBD2
size: many
V: TRBV20-1
J: TRBJ2-2
CDR3: CSLLAGGQTGELFF
DNA: TGCAGTCTTCTCGCGGGGGGGCAGACCGGGGAGCTGTTTTTT

D: TRBD2
size: many
V: TRBV5-1
J: TRBJ2-3
CDR3: CASSLASGASTDTQYF
DNA: TGCGCCAGCAGCTTGGCCAGCGGGGCTAGCACAGATACGCAGTATTTT

D: NA
size: many
V: TRBV11-2
J: TRBJ2-3
CDR3: CASSFLSASDGGTDTQYF
DNA: TGTGCCAGCAGCTTCCTATCCGCCTCCGATGGGGGCACAGATACGCAGTATTTT

D: TRBD1
size: NA
V: TRBV6-5
J: TRBJ2-7
CDR3: CASRYSLQTGDEQYF
DNA: TGTGCCAGCAGATACTCGTTACAGACAGGGGACGAGCAGTACTTC

D: TRBD2
size: many
V: TRBV7-8
J: TRBJ2-1
CDR3: CASSLARQRGVYNEQFF
DNA: TGTGCCAGCAGCTTAGCGCGACAGCGGGGGGTGTACAATGAGCAGTTCTTC

D: TRBD2
size: NA
V: TRBV7-2
J: TRBJ2-1
CDR3: CASSLTRGGSNNEQFF
DNA: TGTGCCAGCAGTCTGACTCGGGGGGGCTCCAACAATGAGCAGTTCTTC

D: TRBD2
size: NA
V: TRBV27
J: TRBJ2-1
CDR3: CASRGLAGGRGSYNEQFF
DNA: TGTGCCAGCAGAGGACTAGCGGGGGGCCGGGGCTCCTACAATGAGCAGTTCTTC

D: NA
size: NA
V: TRBV24-1
J: TRBJ2-7
CDR3: CATSGGDYEQYF
DNA: TGTGCCACCAGCGGTGGGGACTACGAGCAGTACTTC

D: NA
size: NA
V: TRBV6-1
J: TRBJ2-7
CDR3: CASSAGVRYEQYF
DNA: TGTGCCAGCAGTGCAGGGGTCCGGTACGAGCAGTACTTC

D: TRBD1
size: many
V: TRBV29-1
J: TRBJ2-1
CDR3: CSVEGQGYNEQFF
DNA: TGCAGCGTCGAGGGACAGGGGTACAATGAGCAGTTCTTC

D: NA
size: NA
V: TRBV18
J: TRBJ1-1
CDR3: CASSPKTVNTEAFF
DNA: TGTGCCAGCTCACCGAAGACGGTGAACACTGAAGCTTTCTTT

D: TRBD1
size: NA
V: TRBV6-5
J: TRBJ2-1
CDR3: CASSYSKGQGADYNEQFF
DNA: TGTGCCAGCAGTTACTCGAAAGGACAGGGGGCCGATTACAATGAGCAGTTCTTC

D: NA
size: NA
V: TRBV28
J: TRBJ1-1
CDR3: CASSLARSGTEAFF
DNA: TGTGCCAGCAGTTTAGCCAGGAGTGGCACTGAAGCTTTCTTT

D: TRBD1
size: NA
V: TRBV4-3
J: TRBJ2-3
CDR3: CASSNELTGFPADTQYF
DNA: TGCGCCAGCAGCAATGAACTGACAGGGTTCCCCGCAGATACGCAGTATTTT

D: TRBD1
size: NA
V: TRBV20-1
J: TRBJ2-2
CDR3: CSAIPGTANTGELFF
DNA: TGCAGTGCCATCCCGGGGACAGCGAACACCGGGGAGCTGTTTTTT

D: NA
size: few
V: TRBV20-1
J: TRBJ2-3
CDR3: CSASLGGPLSTDTQYF
DNA: TGCAGTGCTAGCCTGGGCGGGCCGCTCAGCACAGATACGCAGTATTTT

D: NA
size: many
V: TRBV29-1
J: TRBJ2-4
CDR3: CSAAGDSLNIQYF
DNA: TGCAGCGCCGCGGGGGACAGCCTAAACATTCAGTACTTC

D: TRBD1
size: few
V: TRBV10-3
J: TRBJ1-2
CDR3: CATRGRAPGYTF
DNA: TGTGCCACCAGGGGGAGGGCCCCTGGCTACACCTTC

D: TRBD2
size: few
V: TRBV20-1
J: TRBJ2-7
CDR3: CSARRGLAGGYEQYF
DNA: TGCAGTGCTAGAAGAGGTCTAGCGGGGGGCTACGAGCAGTACTTC

D: NA
size: many
V: TRBV6-5
J: TRBJ1-3
CDR3: CASSYSQTGTIYF
DNA: TGTGCCAGCAGTTACTCGCAGACGGGCACCATATATTTT

D: NA
size: many
V: TRBV5-1
J: TRBJ1-1
CDR3: CASSPQGGVLNTEAFF
DNA: TGCGCCAGCAGCCCACAAGGGGGGGTGCTCAACACTGAAGCTTTCTTT

D: NA
size: many
V: TRBV15
J: TRBJ1-5
CDR3: CATSRDRVSNQPQHF
DNA: TGTGCCACCAGCAGAGACAGGGTTAGCAATCAGCCCCAGCATTTT

D: NA
size: few
V: TRBV15
J: TRBJ2-5
CDR3: CATSRDLGEETQYF
DNA: TGTGCCACCAGCAGAGATCTGGGAGAAGAGACCCAGTACTTC

D: TRBD2
size: NA
V: TRBV7-2
J: TRBJ2-3
CDR3: CASELAGGPNTQYF
DNA: TGTGCCAGCGAGCTAGCGGGGGGGCCCAATACGCAGTATTTT

D: NA
size: NA
V: TRBV20-1
J: TRBJ2-1
CDR3: CSALVRDVYNEQFF
DNA: TGCAGTGCGCTGGTCCGGGACGTATACAATGAGCAGTTCTTC